This T cell receptor (beta chain) was recovered during a study of human T cells and chemical hapten exposure. The sample holds many counts of this clonotype. Its antigen remains unidentified. Points from the study as a whole: Significantly greater numbers of large CDR3 similarity clusters came from expanded TCRs than from controls. No shift was seen in TCRs above 1 in 1000 frequency with DPC sensitization. There was alopecia in the donors, so their immune response may differ from that of healthy people.

CDR1 and CDR2 (germline): SGHAT, FQNNGV. Trimming shortened V by 3 bases and J by 10 bases, and 16 bases separated the two germline ends. The CDR3 contains 15 residues. Time point given: patch test 1, 2 weeks after DPC sensitization. The treatment: therapeutic diphenylcyclopropenone sensitization with weekly scalp DPC. TCRdb redid the calling of the RACE reads with MiXCR, one entry per CDR3 protein. This sample has 340,000 or so distinct CDR3 sequences, with roughly 6.9% found just once. The V gene is TRBV11-2, the J gene TRBJ1-6; tentatively, D is TRBD1 (6 bases). This sample comprised whole blood, obtained in connection with sensitization to the hapten diphenylcyclopropenone (DPC). This clonotype was obtained from a woman between 18 and 29 years old with alopecia areata. Some clones in this sample may be carry-over from other donors' samples. DNA for the CDR3: TGTGCCAGCAGCTTTGCGGACAGCCGAATCTCACCCCTCCACTTT. Translated, it gives CASSFADSRISPLHF.